This T cell receptor (beta chain) was recorded in a study of T-cell reconstitution after alpha-beta-depleted transplantation in children. The CDR3 has 12 residues. Germline CDR1 SQVTM, CDR2 ANQGSEA. Trimming left V 3 bases short and J 3 bases short, with 9 bases between. This clonotype was seen only a few times. Its antigen is unidentified. Preparing the TCRbeta library involved the use of unique molecular identifiers. From the PCR reads, TCRdb called clonotypes with MiXCR, one entry per CDR3 protein. The table records some 600,000 distinct CDR3 sequences, 13% of them present only once. Findings of the study overall: Expanded graft clones numbering several hundred reportedly gave rise to alpha-beta T cells about two months after transplant. T cells produced anew were the main source of T-cell counts and diversity one year after transplant. Elevated TCRbeta diversity at day 60 was traced, in some patients, to surviving recipient T cells and thymic progenitors.

This sequence originates from a male patient younger than 18 who had a stem cell transplant for acute myeloid leukemia, so the T cells may come from the graft donor. The sample here was PBMCs, mostly from graft donor cells, taken 360 days after TCRalphabeta/CD19-depleted stem cell transplant. V is TRBV29-1 and J is TRBJ2-7, with D possibly matching TRBD1 (6 bases). The CDR3 loop is CSVEKQGYEQYF. CDR3 in DNA: TGCAGCGTTGAGAAACAGGGCTACGAGCAGTACTTC.